The TCR beta chain described here comes from a study of blood T cell repertoires in COVID-19. Study context: Both acute and convalescent COVID-19 samples were obtained from the United States, Italy and Spain. The cDNA or gDNA used as material had been derived from T cells, B-cell-depleted T cells, or PBMCs.

The CDR3 is 17 residues long. The germline V and J ends were trimmed by 4 bases and 4 bases, with 21 bases remaining between them. CDR1 is SGDLS, CDR2 YYNGEE, per germline. In the original analysis: Reference gene primer amplification gave estimated nucleated cell counts. Clones were sequenced by immunoSEQ multiplex PCR, and TCRdb holds only the in-frame ones, with some missing. D and trimming were read from the DNA, whereas the V and J calls and clone size are those reported in that table. The sample has about 94,000 clones, roughly four fifths seen once. What was sequenced was peripheral blood. J is TRBJ1-3 and V is TRBV9; the D gene is possibly TRBD1 (5 bases). The TCR comes from a man between 60 and 70 years old with acute or convalescent COVID-19. The CDR3 DNA is TGTGCCAGCAGCCTAGAGGGCGCAGGGAGGGTGGGAAACACCATATATTTT. This encodes CASSLEGAGRVGNTIYF.